The sequence of this T cell receptor (beta chain) was determined in a study of T cell responses to AZD1222 COVID-19 vaccine. Whole-study results and caveats: CD4 TCRs linked to vaccination spanned spike, dominating at 160-218 and 743-854.

This clone was seen just once. No antigen is known for it. The CDR3 sequence is 15 residues long. CDR1 and CDR2 from the germline V gene are MNHEY and SMNVEV (reference sequence). Trimming removed 6 bases at V and 8 bases at J, with 19 bases between. Some clones are missing from TCRdb's copy, which holds only in-frame ones; the method was immunoSEQ multiplex PCR. The table has some 170,000 clones, around 94% seen once; the top ten hold roughly 0.9%. This material consisted of peripheral blood, taken on day 0 of AZD1222 vaccination. The clonotype was recovered from an adult in good health. The chain recombines TRBV27 with TRBJ2-2; the D call may be TRBD1 or TRBD2 (6 bases each). The CDR3 loop reads CASSLGGPGRGELFF. CDR3 DNA sequence: TGTGCCAGCAGCCTGGGGGGCCCTGGGAGGGGGGAGCTGTTTTTT.